One and the same sample provided the 3 T cell receptor beta chains below, sequenced in a study of blood T cell repertoires in COVID-19. Generated by immunoSEQ multiplex PCR, the TCRdb table keeps only in-frame clones and is missing some. This sample has approximately 49,000 clones, with roughly 84% found just once. Material: peripheral blood. All receptors derive from a man aged 50 to 59 with acute or convalescent COVID-19.

CDR3 in DNA: TGTGCCAGCAGCCCCTCATCGACTAGCGGGGGGTCCGGGACCCAGTACTTC. Translation gives CASSPSSTSGGSGTQYF. This chain joins TRBV3-1 (or the pseudogene TRBV3-2) and TRBJ2-5, with 13 bases aligning to TRBD2. Germline V gene sequence: CDR1 LGHDT, CDR2 YNNKEL (reference sequence). This CDR3 spans 17 amino acids. Unmatched junction bases numbered 12, after V lost 4 bases and J lost 7 bases.

The chain employs TRBV24-1 and TRBJ1-5; no definite D call. This CDR3 spans 14 amino acids. The V and J ends lost 3 bases and 5 bases respectively, with 10 bases between them. Germline-derived CDR1 and CDR2 are KGHDR and SFDVKD. In DNA form, the CDR3 reads TGTGCCACCAGTGATGGGCTACACGATCAGCCCCAGCATTTT. This translates into CATSDGLHDQPQHF.

The V and J genes are TRBV3-1 (or the pseudogene TRBV3-2) and TRBJ1-6, with 12 bases lining up with TRBD1. Trimming removed 3 bases from V and 7 bases from J; junction bases left unmatched: 10. The length of the CDR3 is 18 residues. The germline CDR1 and CDR2 sequences are LGHDT and YNNKEL (reference sequence). CDR3 bases: TGTGCCAGCAGCCAGTTGGGACAGGGGGCGCGGGCGAATTCACCCCTCCACTTT. Residues: CASSQLGQGARANSPLHF.